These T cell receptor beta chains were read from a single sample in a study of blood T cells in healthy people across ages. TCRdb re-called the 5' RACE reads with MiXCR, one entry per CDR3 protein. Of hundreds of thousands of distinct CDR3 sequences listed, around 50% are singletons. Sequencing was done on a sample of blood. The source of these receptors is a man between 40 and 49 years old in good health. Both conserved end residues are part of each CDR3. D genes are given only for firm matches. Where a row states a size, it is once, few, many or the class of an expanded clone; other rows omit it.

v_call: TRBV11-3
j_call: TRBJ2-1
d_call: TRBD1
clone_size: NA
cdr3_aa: CASSPDRVGLGEQFF
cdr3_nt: TGTGCCAGCAGCCCGGACAGGGTAGGGTTAGGTGAGCAGTTCTTC

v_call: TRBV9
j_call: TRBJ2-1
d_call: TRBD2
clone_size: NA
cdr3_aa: CASSVVSSGRNEQFF
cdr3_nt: TGTGCCAGCAGCGTAGTGTCTAGCGGGAGGAATGAGCAGTTCTTC

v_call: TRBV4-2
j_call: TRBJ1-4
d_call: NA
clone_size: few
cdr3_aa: CASSQDDLVGKLFF
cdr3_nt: TGTGCCAGCAGCCAAGACGATCTCGTTGGAAAACTGTTTTTT

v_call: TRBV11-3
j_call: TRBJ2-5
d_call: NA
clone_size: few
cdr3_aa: CASRKDREKTQYF
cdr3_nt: TGTGCCAGCAGGAAAGACCGCGAGAAGACCCAGTACTTC

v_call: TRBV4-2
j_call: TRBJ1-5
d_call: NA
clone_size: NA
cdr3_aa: CASSPALVGGNSNQPQHF
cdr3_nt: TGTGCCAGCAGCCCTGCTTTGGTGGGGGGAAATAGCAATCAGCCCCAGCATTTT

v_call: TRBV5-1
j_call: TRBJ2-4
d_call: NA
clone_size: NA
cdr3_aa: CASSSGDISKNIQYF
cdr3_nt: TGCGCCAGCAGCTCGGGGGACATATCCAAAAACATTCAGTACTTC

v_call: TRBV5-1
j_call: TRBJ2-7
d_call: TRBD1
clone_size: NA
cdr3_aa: CASSRQGALSYEQYF
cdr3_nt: TGCGCCAGCAGCAGGCAGGGGGCCTTGTCCTACGAGCAGTACTTC

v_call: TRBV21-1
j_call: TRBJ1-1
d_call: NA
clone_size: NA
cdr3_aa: CASSIRTFLYEAFF
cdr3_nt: TGTGCCAGCAGCATAAGGACCTTTCTTTATGAGGCTTTCTTT

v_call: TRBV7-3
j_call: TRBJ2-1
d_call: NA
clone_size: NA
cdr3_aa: CASSPVTTGINEQFF
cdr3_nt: TGTGCCAGCAGCCCAGTCACGACGGGGATCAATGAGCAGTTCTTC

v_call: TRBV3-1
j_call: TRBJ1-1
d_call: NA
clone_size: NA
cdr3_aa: CASSQDSDGNTEAFF
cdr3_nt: TGTGCCAGCAGCCAAGATTCCGACGGGAACACTGAAGCTTTCTTT

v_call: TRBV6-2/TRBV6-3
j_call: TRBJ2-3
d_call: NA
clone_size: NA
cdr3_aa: CASSYRDTDTQYF
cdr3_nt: TGTGCCAGCAGTTACAGGGACACAGATACGCAGTATTTT

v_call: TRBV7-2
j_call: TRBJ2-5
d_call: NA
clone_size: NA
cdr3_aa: CASSSIQKQETQYF
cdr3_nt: TGTGCCAGCAGCTCCATTCAGAAGCAAGAGACCCAGTACTTC

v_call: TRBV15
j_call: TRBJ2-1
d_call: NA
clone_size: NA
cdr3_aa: CATSRHRGNEQFF
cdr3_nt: TGTGCCACCAGCAGACACCGGGGCAATGAGCAGTTCTTC

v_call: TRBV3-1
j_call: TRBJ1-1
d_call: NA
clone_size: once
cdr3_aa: CASRHGTSRGTFF
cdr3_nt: TGTGCCAGCAGACACGGGACCTCTCGCGGAACTTTCTTT

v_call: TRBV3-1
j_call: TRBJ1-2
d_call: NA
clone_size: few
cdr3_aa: CASSPRPQPYGYTF
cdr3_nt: TGTGCCAGCAGCCCTAGGCCACAGCCGTATGGCTACACCTTC

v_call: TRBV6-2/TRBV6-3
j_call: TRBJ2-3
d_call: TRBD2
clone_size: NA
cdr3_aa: CASSYTTPGAGGIDTQYF
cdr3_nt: TGTGCCAGCAGTTACACCACCCCCGGAGCGGGGGGAATAGATACGCAGTATTTT

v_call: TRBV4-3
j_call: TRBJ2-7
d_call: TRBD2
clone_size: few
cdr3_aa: CASSQEASGRSEQYF
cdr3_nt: TGCGCCAGCAGCCAAGAGGCTAGCGGGAGGTCCGAGCAGTACTTC

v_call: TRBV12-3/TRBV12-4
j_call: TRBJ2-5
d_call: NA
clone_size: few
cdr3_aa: CASSPDVATETQYF
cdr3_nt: TGTGCCAGCAGTCCCGACGTGGCGACGGAGACCCAGTACTTC

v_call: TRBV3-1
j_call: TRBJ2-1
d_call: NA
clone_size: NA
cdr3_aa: CASSQFGSGSNDEQFF
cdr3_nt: TGTGCCAGCAGCCAATTCGGGAGCGGATCAAACGATGAGCAGTTCTTC

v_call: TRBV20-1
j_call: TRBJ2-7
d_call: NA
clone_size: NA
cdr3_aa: CSARPPTGSYEQYF
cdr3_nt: TGCAGTGCTAGACCTCCTACAGGCTCCTACGAGCAGTACTTC

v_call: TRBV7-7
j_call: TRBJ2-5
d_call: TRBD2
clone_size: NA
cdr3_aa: CASSERELLETQYF
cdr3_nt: TGTGCCAGCAGCGAGCGGGAGTTATTGGAGACCCAGTACTTC

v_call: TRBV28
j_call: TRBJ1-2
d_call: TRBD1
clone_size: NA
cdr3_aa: CASTMDRDYGYTF
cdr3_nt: TGTGCCAGCACCATGGACAGGGACTATGGCTACACCTTC

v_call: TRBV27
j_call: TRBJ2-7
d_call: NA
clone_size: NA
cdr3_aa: CASSLTGYTYEQYF
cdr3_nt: TGTGCCAGCAGTTTGACTGGGTACACCTACGAGCAGTACTTC

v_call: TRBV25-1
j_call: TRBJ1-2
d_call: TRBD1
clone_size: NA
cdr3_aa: CASSESGRGLIGYTF
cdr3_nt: TGTGCCAGCAGTGAATCAGGCAGGGGGCTTATTGGCTACACCTTC

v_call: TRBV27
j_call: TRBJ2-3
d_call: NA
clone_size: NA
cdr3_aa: CASGSGGRPVDTQYF
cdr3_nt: TGTGCCAGCGGTAGTGGGGGGCGGCCTGTAGATACGCAGTATTTT

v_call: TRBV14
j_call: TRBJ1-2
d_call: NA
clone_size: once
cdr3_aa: CASSQLRQGSGYTF
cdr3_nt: TGTGCCAGCAGCCAACTACGCCAGGGGAGTGGCTACACCTTC

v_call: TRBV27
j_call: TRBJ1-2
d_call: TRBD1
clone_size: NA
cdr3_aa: CASSIDRVTGYTF
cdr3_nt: TGTGCCAGCAGTATTGACAGGGTGACGGGCTACACCTTC

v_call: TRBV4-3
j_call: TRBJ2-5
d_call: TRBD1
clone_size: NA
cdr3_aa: CASSQDLPGTAQETQYF
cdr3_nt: TGCGCCAGCAGCCAAGACCTTCCCGGGACAGCCCAAGAGACCCAGTACTTC

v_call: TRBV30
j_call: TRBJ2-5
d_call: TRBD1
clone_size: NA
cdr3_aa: CAWSVGQVETQYF
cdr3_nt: TGTGCCTGGAGTGTAGGACAGGTCGAGACCCAGTACTTC

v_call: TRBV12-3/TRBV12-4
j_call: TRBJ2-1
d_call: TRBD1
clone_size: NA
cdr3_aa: CASSLGTGRIKPFF
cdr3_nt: TGTGCCAGCAGTTTAGGGACAGGGAGAATTAAGCCGTTCTTC

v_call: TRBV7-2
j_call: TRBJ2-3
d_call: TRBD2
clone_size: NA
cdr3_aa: CASSLESFLAGGDTQYF
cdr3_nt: TGTGCCAGCAGCTTAGAGAGTTTCCTAGCGGGAGGGGATACGCAGTATTTT

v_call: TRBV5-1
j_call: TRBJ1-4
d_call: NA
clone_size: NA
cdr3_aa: CASSGGAGYTNEKLFF
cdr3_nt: TGCGCCAGCAGCGGCGGGGCAGGGTATACTAATGAAAAACTGTTTTTT

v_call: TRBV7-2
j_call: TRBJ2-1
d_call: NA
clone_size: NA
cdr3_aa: CASSRGGWNEQFF
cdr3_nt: TGTGCCAGCAGCCGCGGCGGTTGGAATGAGCAGTTCTTC

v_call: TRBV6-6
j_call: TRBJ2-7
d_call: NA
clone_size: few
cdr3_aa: CASIGGGNLYEQYF
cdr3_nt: TGTGCCAGCATCGGCGGCGGGAACCTTTACGAGCAGTACTTC

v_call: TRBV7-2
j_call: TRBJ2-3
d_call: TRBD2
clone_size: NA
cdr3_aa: CASSLVGGGASNTQYF
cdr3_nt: TGTGCCAGCAGCTTAGTGGGCGGGGGGGCCTCGAATACGCAGTATTTT

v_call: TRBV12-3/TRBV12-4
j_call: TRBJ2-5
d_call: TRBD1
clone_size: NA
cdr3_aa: CASSPNTGGKTQYF
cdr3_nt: TGTGCCAGCAGTCCAAATACAGGGGGCAAGACCCAGTACTTC

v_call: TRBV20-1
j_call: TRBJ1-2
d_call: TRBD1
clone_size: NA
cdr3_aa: CSATKGQGLNYGYTF
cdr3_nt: TGCAGTGCTACTAAAGGACAGGGGCTTAACTATGGCTACACCTTC

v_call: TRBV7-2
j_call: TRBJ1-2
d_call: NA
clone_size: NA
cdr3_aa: CASSLAYPGYTF
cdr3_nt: TGTGCCAGCAGCTTAGCGTATCCCGGCTACACCTTC

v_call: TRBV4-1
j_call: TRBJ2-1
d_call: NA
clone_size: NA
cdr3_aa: CASSQDWGSTPNEQFF
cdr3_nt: TGCGCCAGCAGCCAAGATTGGGGGAGCACCCCCAATGAGCAGTTCTTC

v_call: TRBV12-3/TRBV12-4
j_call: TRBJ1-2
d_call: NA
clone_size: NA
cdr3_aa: CASRGELRHGYTF
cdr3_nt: TGTGCCAGCAGGGGGGAGCTCCGGCATGGCTACACCTTC

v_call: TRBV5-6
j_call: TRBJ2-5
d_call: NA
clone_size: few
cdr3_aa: CASSPYDRIFGQETQYF
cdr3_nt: TGTGCCAGCAGCCCTTACGACAGGATCTTTGGTCAAGAGACCCAGTACTTC

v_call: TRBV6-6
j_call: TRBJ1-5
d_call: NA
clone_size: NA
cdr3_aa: CASTAPGGNQPQHF
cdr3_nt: TGTGCCAGCACCGCGCCTGGGGGGAATCAGCCCCAGCATTTT

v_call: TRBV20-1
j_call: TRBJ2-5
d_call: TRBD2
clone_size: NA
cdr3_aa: CSAGPARERKTQYF
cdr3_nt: TGCAGTGCAGGCCCCGCGCGGGAGAGAAAGACCCAGTACTTC

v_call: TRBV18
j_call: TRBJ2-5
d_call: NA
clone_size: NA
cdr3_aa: CASSPPSRVQETQYF
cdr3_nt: TGTGCCAGCTCACCACCGAGCAGGGTCCAAGAGACCCAGTACTTC

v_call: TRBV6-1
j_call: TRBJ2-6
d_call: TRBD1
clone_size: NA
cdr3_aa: CASSFRGRGSSGANVLTF
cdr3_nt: TGTGCCAGCAGCTTCAGGGGGCGGGGTAGCTCTGGGGCCAACGTCCTGACTTTC

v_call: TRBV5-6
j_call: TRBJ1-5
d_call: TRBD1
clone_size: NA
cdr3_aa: CASSRGTGGHTFNQPQHF
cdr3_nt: TGTGCCAGCAGCCGGGGGACAGGGGGACACACGTTCAATCAGCCCCAGCATTTT

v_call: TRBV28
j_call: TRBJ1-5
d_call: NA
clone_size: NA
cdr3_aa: CASSHGTFHQPQHF
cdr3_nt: TGTGCCAGCAGTCACGGGACATTCCATCAGCCCCAGCATTTT

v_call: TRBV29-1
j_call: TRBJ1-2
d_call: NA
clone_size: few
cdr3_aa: CSDWDDGYTF
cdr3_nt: TGCAGCGATTGGGATGATGGCTACACCTTC

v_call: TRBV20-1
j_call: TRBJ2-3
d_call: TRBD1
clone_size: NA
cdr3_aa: CSASGDRRTDTQYF
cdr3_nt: TGCAGTGCTAGCGGGGACAGGAGAACAGATACGCAGTATTTT

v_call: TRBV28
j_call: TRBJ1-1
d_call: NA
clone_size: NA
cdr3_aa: CASGWTVASEAFF
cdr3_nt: TGTGCCAGCGGCTGGACGGTGGCCTCTGAAGCTTTCTTT

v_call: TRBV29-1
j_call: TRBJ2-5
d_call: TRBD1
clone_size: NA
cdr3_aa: CSVTGQLKETQYF
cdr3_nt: TGCAGCGTTACGGGACAGCTGAAAGAGACCCAGTACTTC

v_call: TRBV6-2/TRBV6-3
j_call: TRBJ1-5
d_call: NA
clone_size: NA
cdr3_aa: CASSYSGYSNQPQHF
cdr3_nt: TGTGCCAGCAGTTATTCAGGATATAGCAATCAGCCCCAGCATTTT

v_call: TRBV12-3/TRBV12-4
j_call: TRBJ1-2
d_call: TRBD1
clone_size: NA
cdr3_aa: CASSPAIDRAQGYTF
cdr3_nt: TGTGCCAGCAGTCCCGCAATCGACAGGGCCCAGGGCTACACCTTC

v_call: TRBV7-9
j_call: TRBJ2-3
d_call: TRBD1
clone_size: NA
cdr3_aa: CASSLGQGAADTQYF
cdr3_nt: TGTGCCAGCAGCTTAGGGCAGGGGGCCGCAGATACGCAGTATTTT

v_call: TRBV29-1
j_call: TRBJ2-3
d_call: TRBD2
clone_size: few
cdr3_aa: CSVQGLAGGPSPYF
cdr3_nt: TGCAGCGTTCAGGGACTAGCGGGAGGGCCAAGTCCGTATTTT

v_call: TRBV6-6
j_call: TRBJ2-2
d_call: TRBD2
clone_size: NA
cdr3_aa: CASSASAGPGELFF
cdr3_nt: TGTGCCAGCAGTGCCTCAGCGGGACCCGGGGAGCTGTTTTTT

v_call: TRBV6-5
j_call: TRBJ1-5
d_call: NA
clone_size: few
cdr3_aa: CASSYSSISLFQPQHF
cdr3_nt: TGTGCCAGCAGTTACTCGAGTATCAGTTTGTTTCAGCCCCAGCATTTT

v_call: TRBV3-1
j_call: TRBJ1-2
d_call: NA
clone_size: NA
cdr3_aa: CASSQPSRVDYGYTF
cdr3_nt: TGTGCCAGCAGCCAACCCTCCCGGGTCGACTATGGCTACACCTTC